The 21 T cell receptor beta chains below come from one sample, sequenced in a study of blood T cell repertoires in COVID-19. The data were produced by immunoSEQ multiplex PCR, yet TCRdb's version contains in-frame clones alone and is incomplete. This sample has 100,000 to 150,000 clones, with roughly 85% found just once. The specimen was peripheral blood. The source of these receptors is a woman over 75 with acute or convalescent COVID-19.

CDR3 bases: TGTGCCAGCAGCCAAGGGAGAGGGGGAGCGGGAACCTACAATGAGCAGTTCTTC. It yields the protein CASSQGRGGAGTYNEQFF. The chain is built from TRBV4-2 and TRBJ2-1, with a tentative D call TRBD2 (7 bases). V was trimmed by 1 base and J by 2 bases, leaving 18 bases between them. The CDR3 loop spans 18 amino acids. Germline CDR1 LGHNA, CDR2 YNFKEQ.

The chain uses TRBV6-5 and TRBJ1-2, with D unclear. The germline V gene encodes CDR1 MNHEY and CDR2 SVGAGI. Trimming stripped 0 bases from V and 9 bases from J, with 8 bases between. The CDR3 runs to 12 residues. The CDR3 reads CASSYSGERYTF. The CDR3 nucleotides read TGTGCCAGCAGTTACTCCGGGGAACGCTACACCTTC.

The rearrangement links TRBV5-1 to TRBJ2-3, with 10 bases lining up with TRBD2. Unmatched junction bases numbered 5, after V lost 4 bases and J lost 0 bases. Germline V gene data show CDR1 as SGHRS and CDR2 as YFSETQ. CDR3 length: 16 residues. The CDR3: CASSPETSGSTDTQYF. The DNA of the CDR3 is TGCGCCAGCAGCCCTGAGACTAGCGGGAGCACAGATACGCAGTATTTT.

This chain joins TRBV5-1 and TRBJ2-3; 9 nucleotides line up with TRBD1. V shed 4 bases, J shed 5 bases, and the junction held 8 bases outside the gene matches. Germline V lookup: CDR1 SGHRS, CDR2 YFSETQ. CDR3 length: 15 amino acids. The CDR3 DNA sequence: TGCGCCAGCAGCATGGGACAGGGTTCTGGAGATACGCAGTATTTT. Amino acids: CASSMGQGSGDTQYF.

V is TRBV18 and J is TRBJ2-3; 13 positions match TRBD2. Losses at the gene ends were 0 bases for V and 2 bases for J; bases not matched to a gene: 2. In germline, CDR1 is KGHSH, CDR2 LQKENI. The CDR3 has 17 residues. In nucleotides, the CDR3 is TGTGCCAGCTCACCACCGGGACTAGCGGGGTACACAGATACGCAGTATTTT. Encoded protein: CASSPPGLAGYTDTQYF.

This chain links TRBV11-2 with TRBJ2-1; 11 bases match TRBD2. The length of the CDR3 is 14 residues. J lost 8 bases, V lost 6 bases, and 6 bases had no gene match. From germline, CDR1 is SGHAT and CDR2 FQNNGV. CDR3 in DNA: TGTGCCAGCAGTCGACTAGCGGGGAGGGATGAGCAGTTCTTC. The encoded protein is CASSRLAGRDEQFF.

The rearrangement links TRBV7-9 to TRBJ1-3; 10 bases map to TRBD1. The CDR3 has 18 residues. Germline lookup yields CDR1 SEHNR and CDR2 FQNEAQ (reference sequence). Losses at the gene ends were 5 bases for V and 2 bases for J; bases not matched to a gene: 12. The CDR3 is CASSLPRGDRGPGNTIYF. CDR3 nucleotide sequence: TGTGCCAGCAGCCTACCCCGGGGAGACAGGGGGCCTGGAAACACCATATATTTT.

This clone was counted once. This chain links TRBV10-3 with TRBJ1-5; D call uncertain. The CDR3 is made up of 14 amino acids. The germline V gene encodes CDR1 ENHRY and CDR2 SYGVKD. The V end lost 10 bases, the J end lost 3 bases, and 16 bases lay between the germline ends. For the CDR3, the DNA is TGTGCCACCCGACAAAACTTAGACAATCAGCCCCAGCATTTT. Translating it yields CATRQNLDNQPQHF.

A single count supports this clone. V is TRBV12-3 or TRBV12-4 and J is TRBJ1-2, with D possibly TRBD1 on 5 matching bases. The V end lost 5 bases, the J end lost 8 bases, and 9 bases lay between the germline ends. This CDR3 is 11 amino acids long. The CDR3: CASSGGAGYTF. DNA for the CDR3: TGTGCCAGCAGTGGAGGGGCCGGCTACACCTTC.

The chain combines TRBV3-1 (or the pseudogene TRBV3-2) with TRBJ1-2; D is possibly TRBD1 (6 bases). Germline loops: CDR1 LGHDT, CDR2 YNNKEL (reference sequence). The CDR3 runs 13 residues. V lost 4 bases to trimming and J lost 8 bases, with 14 bases between them. CDR3 DNA: TGTGCCAGCAGCCCCTCAGGGGTTGGGGGCTACACCTTC. Translating gives CASSPSGVGGYTF.

The DNA of the CDR3 is TGTGCCAGCAGCCTCCGTCTTGGGGCCAACATGAACACTGAAGCTTTCTTT. As protein: CASSLRLGANMNTEAFF. The chain uses TRBV5-5 and TRBJ1-1; perhaps TRBD1 as D (5 bases). The CDR3 loop spans 17 amino acids. V was pared by 4 bases and J by 0 bases, with 19 bases between. The V gene's germline CDR1 is SGHKS and CDR2 YYEKEE (reference sequence).

The V gene is TRBV6-5, the J gene TRBJ1-2; 9 nucleotides align to TRBD1. The CDR3 totals 14 residues. Germline V CDR1 and CDR2: MNHEY, SVGAGI. The trim removed 5 bases at V and 4 bases at J, leaving 5 bases unmatched. CDR3 nucleotides: TGTGCCAGCAGTCCGAGGGACAGGGCCTATGGCTACACCTTC. Amino acid sequence: CASSPRDRAYGYTF.

The V call is TRBV18, the J call TRBJ2-5; TRBD2 aligns across 7 bases. Germline V gives CDR1 KGHSH, CDR2 LQKENI. The CDR3 has 14 residues. With V trimmed by 3 bases and J by 2 bases, 3 bases remained unmatched. The CDR3 nucleotides are TGTGCCAGCTCACCGGGGGGGAGACAAGAGACCCAGTACTTC. Translated, it gives CASSPGGRQETQYF. Looking up the rest from reference TRBV18 and TRBJ2-5 gives the full variable domain: NAGVMQNPRHLVRRRGQEARLRCSPMKGHSHVYWYRQLPEEGLKFMVYLQKENIIDESGMPKERFSAEFPKEGPSILRIQQVVRGDSAAYFCASSPGGRQETQYFGPGTRLLVL.

The rearrangement links TRBV3-1 (or the pseudogene TRBV3-2) to TRBJ1-6, with 7 bases that match TRBD1. The CDR3 sequence is 16 residues long. The V gene end was trimmed by 8 bases and the J gene end by 7 bases; junction bases not matched to a gene: 14. CDR1 is LGHDT, CDR2 YNNKEL, per germline (reference sequence). The CDR3 reads CASAMTWTGWNSPLHF. CDR3 DNA sequence: TGTGCCAGCGCGATGACTTGGACAGGTTGGAATTCACCCCTCCACTTT.

The chain uses TRBV5-8 and TRBJ2-7; a weak D match, TRBD2 (5 bases). CDR1 is SGHTS, CDR2 YDEGEE, per germline. The length of the CDR3 is 16 residues. Trimming left V 0 bases short and J 1 base short, with 14 bases between. The CDR3 nucleotides are TGTGCCAGCAGCTTGGGAGAGGGAACAAGGTCCTACGAGCAGTACTTC. As protein: CASSLGEGTRSYEQYF. Drawing the rest from reference TRBV5-8 and TRBJ2-7, the complete variable domain is EAGVTQSPTHLIKTRGQQATLRCSPISGHTSVYWYQQALGLGLQFLLWYDEGEERNRGNFPPRFSGRQFPNYSSELNVNALELEDSALYLCASSLGEGTRSYEQYFGPGTRLTVT.

This clone was detected a few times. The chain uses TRBV24-1 and TRBJ1-2, with a weak D call TRBD1 (5 bases). This CDR3 has 15 amino acids. V was clipped by 1 base and J by 9 bases, with 17 bases between them. Germline V CDR1 and CDR2: KGHDR, SFDVKD. CDR3 region: CATSDFWGDRRRYTF. The CDR3 bases are TGTGCCACCAGTGATTTTTGGGGGGACCGCAGGCGCTACACCTTC.

V and J are TRBV6-2 or TRBV6-3 and TRBJ2-2; D uncertain. The CDR3 loop spans 18 amino acids. Germline V gene data show CDR1 as MNHEY and CDR2 as SVGEGT. The V gene lost 2 bases and the J gene lost 5 bases, with 21 bases spanning the gap. The CDR3 loop is CASSYTSYRADRTGELFF. In nucleotides, the CDR3 is TGTGCCAGCAGTTACACGTCGTACCGCGCGGATAGAACCGGGGAGCTGTTTTTT.

The J gene is TRBJ2-5, the V gene TRBV28; 9 bases are a match to TRBD1. Germline V gene data show CDR1 as MDHEN and CDR2 as SYDVKM. The CDR3 has 14 residues. Germline trimming cut 4 bases from V and 4 bases from J; bases unmatched to any gene: 4. In DNA, the CDR3 is TGTGCCAGCAGTTCGACAGGGGGGCGAGAGACCCAGTACTTC. Amino acids: CASSSTGGRETQYF.

J is TRBJ2-2 and V is TRBV20-1; TRBD2 agrees at 11 bases. Germline assignment: CDR1 DFQATT and CDR2 SNEGSKA (reference sequence). V trimming: 3 bases; J trimming: 5 bases; junction bases outside the gene matches: 14. The CDR3 runs 18 residues. The CDR3 DNA sequence: TGCAGTGCTAGTCAAAACCTAGCGGGGGGATCTGGGACCGGGGAGCTGTTTTTT. This gives the protein CSASQNLAGGSGTGELFF.

This clone has only a few counts. V gene TRBV5-4 combines with J gene TRBJ1-2, with D maybe TRBD1 (6 bases). Looked up from germline, CDR1 is SGHNT and CDR2 is YYREEE (reference sequence). The CDR3 is 15 amino acids. V lost 2 bases, J lost 4 bases, and 15 bases lay in between. The CDR3 is CASSFDGQHFYGYTF. The CDR3 bases are TGTGCCAGCAGCTTTGACGGACAGCATTTCTATGGCTACACCTTC.

The chain employs TRBV7-8 and TRBJ1-1; 9 positions match TRBD1. V lost 5 bases to trimming and J lost 4 bases; unmatched junction nucleotides: 8. The V gene's germline CDR1 is SGHVS and CDR2 FQNEAQ. The CDR3 contains 15 residues. DNA for the CDR3: TGTGCCAGCAGCCCGACAGGGGGTGGGGGCACTGAAGCTTTCTTT. Encoded protein: CASSPTGGGGTEAFF. The full variable domain, completed using reference TRBV7-8 and TRBJ1-1, is GAGVSQSPRYKVAKRGQDVALRCDPISGHVSLFWYQQALGQGPEFLTYFQNEAQLDKSGLPSDRFFAERPEGSVSTLKIQRTQQEDSAVYLCASSPTGGGGTEAFFGQGTRLTVV.